This T cell receptor (beta chain) appears in the sequencing data of a study of cytomegalovirus exposure and HLA in healthy donors. This PCR relied on a set of 60 Vbeta primers and 13 Jbeta primers. Clones were read by immunoSEQ multiplex PCR, and TCRdb kept only the in-frame ones, dropping some. The data hold 160,000 or so clones, with almost 85% observed a single time. This CDR3 has 15 residues. Germline assignment: CDR1 SGHDT and CDR2 YYEEEE. V was shortened by 4 bases and J by 1 base, with 14 bases between the two germline ends. The sample comprised PBMCs. This TCR derives from a woman aged 50 to 65 in good health and CMV-seronegative. The gene calls are TRBV5-6 and TRBJ2-5, with a possible D match to TRBD1 (6 bases). The CDR3 DNA follows: TGTGCCAGCAGCGTACAGGGTGGGAGCCAAGAGACCCAGTACTTC. Its protein product is CASSVQGGSQETQYF.